The entry below describes one TCR beta chain. Its antigen is not known. This entry comes from a study of STAT3 mutations in large granular lymphocyte leukemia. Study-wide results and limits: At least one immunodominant TCR beta clonotype appeared in every T-cell large granular lymphocyte leukemia patient. Sampling intervals varied between patients and samples. All newly emerging clones after therapy were STAT3 wild type.

The CDR3 runs 16 residues. Trimming left V 6 bases short and J 4 bases short, with 17 bases between. CDR1 is SGHRS and CDR2 is YFSETQ in the germline V gene. Roughly 39,000 productive templates were obtained per sample on average. Libraries were prepared by immunoSEQ multiplex PCR; TCRdb keeps only in-frame clonotypes and omits some of them. Of about 39,000 clones listed, about 81% are singletons. The sample comprised PBMCs. The source of this sequence is a human donor with T large granular lymphocyte leukemia. Some clones in this sample may be carry-over from other donors' samples. This rearrangement joins TRBV5-1 to TRBJ2-6; possible D gene TRBD1, 6 bases. The CDR3 region is CASTPLGARGANVLTF. CDR3 coding DNA: TGCGCCAGCACACCCCTGGGGGCGCGCGGGGCCAACGTCCTGACTTTC. The complete variable domain, with remaining parts taken from reference TRBV5-1 and TRBJ2-6, reads KAGVTQTPRYLIKTRGQQVTLSCSPISGHRSVSWYQQTPGQGLQFLFEYFSETQRNKGNFPGRFSGRQFSNSRSEMNVSTLELGDSALYLCASTPLGARGANVLTFGAGSRLTVL.